Below, 6 T cell receptor beta chains from the same sample are listed, as sequenced in a study of T cell clones after liver transplantation. Measured with immunoSEQ multiplex PCR; TCRdb has only the in-frame clones, and not every one. This sample carries tens of thousands of clones, around four fifths of them seen once, and the ten largest clones take 0.45% to 0.6%. Sequenced material: CD4+ T cells from blood, taken just over 45 months after liver transplant. The receptors were gathered from a human patient who received a liver transplant. Some T cells may be the graft donor's.

This chain's CDR3 is CASSPPQGRGGETQYF. The DNA for the CDR3 is TGTGCCAGCAGCCCACCCCAGGGGAGGGGGGGGGAGACCCAGTACTTC. The J gene is TRBJ2-5, the V gene TRBV9; the D gene is possibly TRBD2 (7 bases). CDR3 length: 16 residues. The V end was cut by 4 bases, the J end by 5 bases, with 21 bases between. Germline V CDR1 and CDR2: SGDLS, YYNGEE. Variable domain in full (rest from reference TRBV9 and TRBJ2-5): DSGVTQTPKHLITATGQRVTLRCSPRSGDLSVYWYQQSLDQGLQFLIQYYNGEERAKGNILERFSAQQFPDLHSELNLSSLELGDSALYFCASSPPQGRGGETQYFGPGTRLLVL.

This chain uses TRBV5-1 with TRBJ1-2; D not resolved. Looked up from germline, CDR1 is SGHRS and CDR2 is YFSETQ. The CDR3 is 13 residues long. The V end lost 0 bases, the J end lost 0 bases, and 3 bases lay between the germline ends. For the CDR3, the DNA is TGCGCCAGCAGCTTGGTTGCTAACTATGGCTACACCTTC. Encoded protein: CASSLVANYGYTF.

The J gene is TRBJ2-7, the V gene TRBV6-6, with TRBD1 matching 7 bases. The CDR3 has 13 residues. CDR1 is MNHNY, CDR2 SVGAGI, per germline (reference sequence). J was trimmed by 2 bases and V by 7 bases; bases with no gene match: 5. The CDR3 bases are TGTGCCAGCACCCCCGGGACAGCCTACGAGCAGTACTTC. It yields the protein CASTPGTAYEQYF.

For this clone: The same CDR3 also results from other DNA sequences found in this sample. This chain links TRBV28 with TRBJ1-5; the match to TRBD1 covers 7 bases. The CDR3 spans 16 residues. Germline values: CDR1 MDHEN, CDR2 SYDVKM. Unmatched junction bases numbered 5, after V lost 3 bases and J lost 0 bases. CDR3 sequence reads: CASSFRQGNSNQPQHF. The CDR3 DNA follows: TGTGCCAGCAGTTTTAGACAGGGCAATAGCAATCAGCCCCAGCATTTT.

The J gene is TRBJ2-7, the V gene TRBV7-2; tentatively, D is TRBD2 (6 bases). Germline values: CDR1 SGHTA, CDR2 FQGNSA. There are 15 residues in the CDR3. V gave up 2 bases and J gave up 0 bases, with 11 bases separating them. In nucleotides, the CDR3 is TGTGCCAGCAGCTTATCTGGCGGGAACTCCTACGAGCAGTACTTC. Translated: CASSLSGGNSYEQYF.

The chain joins TRBV6-5 to TRBJ2-6, with D perhaps TRBD1 (5 bases). Germline assignment: CDR1 MNHEY and CDR2 SVGAGI. V lost 6 bases, J lost 4 bases, and 7 bases lay in between. There are 13 residues in the CDR3. The CDR3 here is CASRGPGANVLTF. The CDR3 bases are TGTGCCAGCAGGGGGCCCGGGGCCAACGTCCTGACTTTC.